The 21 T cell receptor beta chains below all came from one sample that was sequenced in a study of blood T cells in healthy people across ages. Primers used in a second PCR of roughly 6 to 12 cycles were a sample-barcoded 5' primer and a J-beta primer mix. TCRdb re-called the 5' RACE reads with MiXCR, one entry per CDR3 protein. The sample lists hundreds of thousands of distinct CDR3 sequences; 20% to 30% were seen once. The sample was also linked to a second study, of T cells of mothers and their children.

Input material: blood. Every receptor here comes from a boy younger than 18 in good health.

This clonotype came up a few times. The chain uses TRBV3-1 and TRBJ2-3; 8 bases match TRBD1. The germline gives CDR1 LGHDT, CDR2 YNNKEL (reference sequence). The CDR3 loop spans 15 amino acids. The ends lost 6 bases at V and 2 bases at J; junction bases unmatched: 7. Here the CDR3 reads CASSLRQGITDTQYF. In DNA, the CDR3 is TGTGCCAGCAGTCTCCGACAGGGGATCACAGATACGCAGTATTTT.

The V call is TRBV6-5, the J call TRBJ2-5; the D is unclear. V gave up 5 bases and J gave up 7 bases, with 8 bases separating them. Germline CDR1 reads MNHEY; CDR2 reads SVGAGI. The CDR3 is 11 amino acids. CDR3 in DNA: TGTGCCAGCAGTGGGTTCGGGACCCAGTACTTC. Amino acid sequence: CASSGFGTQYF.

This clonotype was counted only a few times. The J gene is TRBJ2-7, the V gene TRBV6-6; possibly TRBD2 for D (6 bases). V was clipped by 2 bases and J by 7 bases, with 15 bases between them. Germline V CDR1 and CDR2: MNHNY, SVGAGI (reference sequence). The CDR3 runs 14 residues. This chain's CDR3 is CASSYPGAEEEQYF. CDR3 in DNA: TGTGCCAGCAGTTACCCGGGAGCGGAGGAAGAGCAGTACTTC.

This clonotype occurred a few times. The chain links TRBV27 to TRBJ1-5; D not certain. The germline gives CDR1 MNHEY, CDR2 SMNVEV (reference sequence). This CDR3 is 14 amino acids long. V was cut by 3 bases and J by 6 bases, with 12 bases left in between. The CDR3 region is CASSFRSGSQPQHF. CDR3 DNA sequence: TGTGCCAGCAGTTTTCGGTCAGGCAGTCAGCCCCAGCATTTT.

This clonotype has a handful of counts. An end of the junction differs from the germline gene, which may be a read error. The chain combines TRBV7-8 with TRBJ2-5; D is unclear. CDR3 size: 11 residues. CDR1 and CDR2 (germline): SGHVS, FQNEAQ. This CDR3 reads CASSLLEAQYF. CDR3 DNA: TGTGCCAGCAGCTTACTAGAGGCCCAGTACTTC.

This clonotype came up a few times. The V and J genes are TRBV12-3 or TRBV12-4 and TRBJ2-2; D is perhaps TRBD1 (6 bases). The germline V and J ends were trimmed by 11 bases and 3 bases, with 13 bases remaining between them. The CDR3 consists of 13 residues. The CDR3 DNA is TGTGCCGCCAGGGGAAGGGACACCGGGGAGCTGTTTTTT. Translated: CAARGRDTGELFF.

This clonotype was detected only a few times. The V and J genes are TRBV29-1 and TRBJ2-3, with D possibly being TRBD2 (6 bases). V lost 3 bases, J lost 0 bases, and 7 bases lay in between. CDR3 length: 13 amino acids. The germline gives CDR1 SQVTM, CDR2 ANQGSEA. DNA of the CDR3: TGCAGCGTTGAGAGCGGGAGCACAGATACGCAGTATTTT. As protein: CSVESGSTDTQYF.

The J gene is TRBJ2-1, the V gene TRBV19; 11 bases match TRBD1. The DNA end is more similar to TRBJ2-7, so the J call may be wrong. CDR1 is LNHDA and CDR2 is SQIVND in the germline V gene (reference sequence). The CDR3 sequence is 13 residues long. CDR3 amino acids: CASSAGQGGEQYF. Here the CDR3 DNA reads TGTGCCAGTAGTGCGGGACAGGGGGGCGAGCAGTACTTC.

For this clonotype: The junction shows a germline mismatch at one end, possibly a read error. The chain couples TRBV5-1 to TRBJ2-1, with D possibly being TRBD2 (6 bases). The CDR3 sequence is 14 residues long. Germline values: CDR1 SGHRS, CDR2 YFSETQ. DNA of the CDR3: TGCGCCAGCAGCCTGTGGGACTCCGACAATGAGCAGTTCTTC. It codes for CASSLWDSDNEQFF.

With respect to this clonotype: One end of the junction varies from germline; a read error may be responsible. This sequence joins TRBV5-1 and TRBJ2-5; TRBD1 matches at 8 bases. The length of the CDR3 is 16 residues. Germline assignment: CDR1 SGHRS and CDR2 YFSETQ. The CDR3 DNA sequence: TGCGCCAGCAGCTTCTCTCCCGGGACAGGTCCTCCTACGGTGGACTTC. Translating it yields CASSFSPGTGPPTVDF.

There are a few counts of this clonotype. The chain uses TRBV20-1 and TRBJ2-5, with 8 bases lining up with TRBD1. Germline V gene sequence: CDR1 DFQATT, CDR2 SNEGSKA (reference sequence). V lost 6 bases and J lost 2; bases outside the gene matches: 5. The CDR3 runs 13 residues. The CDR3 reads CSAYGTGQETQYF. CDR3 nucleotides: TGCAGTGCGTACGGGACAGGACAAGAGACCCAGTACTTC.

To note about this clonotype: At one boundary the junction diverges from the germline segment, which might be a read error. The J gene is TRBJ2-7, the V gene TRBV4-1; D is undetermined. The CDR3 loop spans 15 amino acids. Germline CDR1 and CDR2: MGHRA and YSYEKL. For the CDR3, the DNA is TGCGCCAGCAGCCAGCTAGTCGACCTTACCTACGGGCAGTACTTC. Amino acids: CASSQLVDLTYGQYF.

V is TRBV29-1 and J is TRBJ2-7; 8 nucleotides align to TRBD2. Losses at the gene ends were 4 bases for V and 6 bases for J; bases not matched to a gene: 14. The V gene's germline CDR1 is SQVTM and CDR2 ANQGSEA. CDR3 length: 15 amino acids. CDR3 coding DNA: TGCAGCGTTGGGACTTGGCGGGCGGGAGGCCTCGAGCAGTACTTC. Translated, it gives CSVGTWRAGGLEQYF.

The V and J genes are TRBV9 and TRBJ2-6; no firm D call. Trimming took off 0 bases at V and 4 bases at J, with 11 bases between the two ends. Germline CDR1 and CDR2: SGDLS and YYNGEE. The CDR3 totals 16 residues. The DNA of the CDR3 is TGTGCCAGCAGCGTAGTCCCCCAGGTCGGGGCCAACGTCCTGACTTTC. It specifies CASSVVPQVGANVLTF.

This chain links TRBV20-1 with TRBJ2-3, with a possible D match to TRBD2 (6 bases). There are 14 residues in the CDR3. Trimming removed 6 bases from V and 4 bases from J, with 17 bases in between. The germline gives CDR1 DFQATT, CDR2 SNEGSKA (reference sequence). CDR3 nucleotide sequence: TGCAGTGCCACGGCGGGGAGCCTGGCAGATACGCAGTATTTT. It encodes CSATAGSLADTQYF.

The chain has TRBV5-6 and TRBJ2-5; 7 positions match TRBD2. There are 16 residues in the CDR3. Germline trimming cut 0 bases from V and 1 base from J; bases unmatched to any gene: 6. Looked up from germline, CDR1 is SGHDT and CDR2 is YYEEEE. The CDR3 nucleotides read TGTGCCAGCAGCTTGGGGGGGGGAGCGTCCCAAGAGACCCAGTACTTC. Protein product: CASSLGGGASQETQYF.

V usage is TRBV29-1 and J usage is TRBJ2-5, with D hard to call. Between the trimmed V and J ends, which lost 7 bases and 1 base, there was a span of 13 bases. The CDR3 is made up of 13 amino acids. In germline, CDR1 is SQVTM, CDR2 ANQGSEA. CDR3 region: CSASFTAQETQYF. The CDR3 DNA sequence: TGCAGCGCCTCTTTCACGGCCCAAGAGACCCAGTACTTC.

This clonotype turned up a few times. CDR3 sequence reads: CATSLGVSNQPQHF. The DNA for the CDR3 is TGTGCCACATCTCTCGGAGTGAGCAATCAGCCCCAGCATTTT. The chain combines TRBV10-3 with TRBJ1-5; no firm D call. The CDR3 loop spans 14 amino acids. The V gene lost 10 bases and the J gene lost 1 base, with 14 bases spanning the gap. Germline lookup yields CDR1 ENHRY and CDR2 SYGVKD.

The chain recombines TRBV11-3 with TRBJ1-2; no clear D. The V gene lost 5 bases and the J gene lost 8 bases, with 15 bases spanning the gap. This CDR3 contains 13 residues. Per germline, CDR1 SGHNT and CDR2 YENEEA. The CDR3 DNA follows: TGTGCCAGCAGCCTTTCAGAGGGTCGGGGCTACACCTTC. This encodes CASSLSEGRGYTF.

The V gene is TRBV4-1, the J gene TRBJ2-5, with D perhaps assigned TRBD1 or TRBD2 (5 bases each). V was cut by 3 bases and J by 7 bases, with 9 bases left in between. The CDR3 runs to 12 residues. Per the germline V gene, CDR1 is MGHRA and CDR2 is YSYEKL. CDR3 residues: CASSQTTGTQYF. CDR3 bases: TGCGCCAGCAGCCAGACTACAGGGACCCAGTACTTC.

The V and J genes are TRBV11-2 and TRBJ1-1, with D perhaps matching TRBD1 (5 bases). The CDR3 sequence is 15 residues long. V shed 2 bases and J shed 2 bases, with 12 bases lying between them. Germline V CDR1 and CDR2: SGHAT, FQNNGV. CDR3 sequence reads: CASSLLGGLNTEAFF. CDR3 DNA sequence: TGTGCCAGCAGCTTACTCGGGGGGTTAAACACTGAAGCTTTCTTT.